These 21 T cell receptor beta chains came from one sample sequenced in a study of shared clonotypes between healthy human individuals. Only in-frame clones appear in the TCRdb table, and some are missing; sequencing was by immunoSEQ multiplex PCR. The sample lists millions of clones; 85% to 95% were seen once. Sequencing was performed on naive CD4+ T cells sorted from blood. Subset meaning: CD45RA+ positively selected. The receptors originated from a man aged 18-30 years in good health.

This chain joins TRBV7-2 and TRBJ2-7; the match to TRBD1 covers 11 bases. Germline V gives CDR1 SGHTA, CDR2 FQGNSA. The V gene end was trimmed by 6 bases and the J gene end by 6 bases; junction bases not matched to a gene: 4. The CDR3 has 13 amino acids. The CDR3 DNA is TGTGCCAGCAGTCGAGGGACAGGGGGCGAGCAGTACTTC. Its translation is CASSRGTGGEQYF.

The chain is built from TRBV6-1 and TRBJ1-4; TRBD1 might be the D (6 bases). Germline lookup yields CDR1 MNHNS and CDR2 SASEGT. The CDR3 contains 12 residues. The V and J ends lost 6 bases and 7 bases respectively, with 9 bases between them. CDR3 protein: CASRGGSEKLFF. The CDR3 coding sequence is TGTGCCAGCAGGGGGGGCAGTGAAAAACTGTTTTTT.

This clone appeared a single time. The chain links TRBV28 to TRBJ2-5, with 8 bases that match TRBD2. The germline gives CDR1 MDHEN, CDR2 SYDVKM. J lost 4 bases, V lost 6 bases, and 7 bases had no gene match. The CDR3 has 14 amino acids. Written as DNA, the CDR3 is TGTGCCAGCAGCGAAACGGGAGGGGCAGAGACCCAGTACTTC. This codes for CASSETGGAETQYF.

V is TRBV28 and J is TRBJ1-2; 9 nucleotides match TRBD1. CDR3 size: 16 residues. Germline V CDR1 and CDR2: MDHEN, SYDVKM. After removal of 9 bases from V and 0 bases from J, the junction contained 11 bases not matched to a gene. The CDR3: CASTTPGQGANYGYTF. CDR3 coding DNA: TGTGCCAGTACCACTCCGGGACAGGGAGCTAACTATGGCTACACCTTC.

The chain is built from TRBV7-2 and TRBJ2-1, with a possible D match to TRBD1 (6 bases). The CDR3 spans 16 residues. V shed 1 base and J shed 0 bases, with 10 bases lying between them. Germline-derived CDR1 and CDR2 are SGHTA and FQGNSA. The CDR3 DNA reads as TGTGCCAGCAGCTTAGTGGGGGCCAGCTCCTACAATGAGCAGTTCTTC. It codes for CASSLVGASSYNEQFF.

This clone was counted only a few times. The V call is TRBV5-8, the J call TRBJ2-3; D ambiguous. V dropped 0 bases and J dropped 7 bases, with 6 bases sitting between them. The CDR3 runs 12 residues. The germline V gene has CDR1 SGHTS and CDR2 YDEGEE. The CDR3 sequence: CASSLAENTQYF. The CDR3 bases are TGTGCCAGCAGCTTGGCAGAGAATACGCAGTATTTT. The whole variable domain, filled in from reference TRBV5-8 and TRBJ2-3, reads EAGVTQSPTHLIKTRGQQATLRCSPISGHTSVYWYQQALGLGLQFLLWYDEGEERNRGNFPPRFSGRQFPNYSSELNVNALELEDSALYLCASSLAENTQYFGPGTRLTVL.

Concerning this clone: One base away lies a much larger clone, so this may be a sequencing read error. The V gene is TRBV29-1, the J gene TRBJ2-2; D possibly uses TRBD1 or TRBD2 (5 bases each). Germline values: CDR1 SQVTM, CDR2 ANQGSEA. V lost 7 bases, J lost 1 base, and 10 bases lay in between. This CDR3 region has 13 residues. The CDR3 DNA follows: TGCAGCGCGGGACGGATGAACACCGGGGAGCTGTTTTTT. Residues: CSAGRMNTGELFF.

The genes are TRBV7-2 and TRBJ1-1; D is perhaps TRBD1 (6 bases). Germline CDR1 and CDR2: SGHTA and FQGNSA. The CDR3 length is 14 residues. With 0 bases removed from V and 4 bases from J, the gap between germline ends came to 9 bases. CDR3 bases: TGTGCCAGCAGCTTAGCAAGGGGGTCCACTGAAGCTTTCTTT. Translation: CASSLARGSTEAFF. Full variable domain (missing parts from reference TRBV7-2 and TRBJ1-1): GAGVSQSPSNKVTEKGKDVELRCDPISGHTALYWYRQSLGQGLEFLIYFQGNSAPDKSGLPSDRFSAERTGGSVSTLTIQRTQQEDSAVYLCASSLARGSTEAFFGQGTRLTVV.

The CDR3 nucleotides read TGTGCCAGCAGCGTAGCTACACAGTCGAGCTCCTACGAGCAGTACTTC. Translated: CASSVATQSSSYEQYF. The chain carries TRBV9 and TRBJ2-7; D is unresolved. The CDR3 is 16 amino acids. Germline CDR1 and CDR2: SGDLS and YYNGEE. V was shortened by 0 bases and J by 0 bases, with 13 bases between the two germline ends.

The chain uses TRBV9 and TRBJ1-5; tentatively, D is TRBD1 (6 bases). This CDR3 contains 12 residues. V was pared by 3 bases and J by 5 bases, with 6 bases between. CDR1 and CDR2 (germline): SGDLS, YYNGEE. The CDR3 nucleotides read TGTGCCAGCAGCGAGGGGGATCAGCCCCAGCATTTT. Amino acids: CASSEGDQPQHF.

V and J are TRBV6-1 and TRBJ1-4, with unresolved D. The V gene's germline CDR1 is MNHNS and CDR2 SASEGT. The CDR3 contains 15 residues. The V and J ends lost 2 bases and 8 bases respectively, with 15 bases between them. This CDR3 reads CASSENQVGKEKLFF. CDR3 DNA sequence: TGTGCCAGCAGTGAAAATCAGGTTGGCAAGGAAAAACTGTTTTTT.

The chain couples TRBV5-4 to TRBJ1-5; D might be TRBD1 (5 bases). The V gene's germline CDR1 is SGHNT and CDR2 YYREEE (reference sequence). The CDR3 is 13 residues long. V was cut by 0 bases and J by 8 bases, with 9 bases left in between. This CDR3 reads CASSLGRAEPQHF. CDR3 DNA: TGTGCCAGCAGCTTGGGCAGGGCCGAGCCCCAGCATTTT.

The CDR3 coding sequence is TGTGCCTGGAGTGTACAGCGGTGGAGGAACACCATATATTTT. Residues: CAWSVQRWRNTIYF. This chain connects TRBV30 to TRBJ1-3, with D hard to call. Germline V lookup: CDR1 GTSNPN, CDR2 SVGIG (reference sequence). The ends were cut back, 0 bases at V and 7 bases at J, with 13 bases in the middle. The CDR3 spans 14 residues.

The V call is TRBV18, the J call TRBJ2-2; 7 bases fit TRBD1. The V gene's germline CDR1 is KGHSH and CDR2 LQKENI. V gave up 2 bases and J gave up 8 bases; unmatched junction bases: 8. The CDR3 covers 15 residues. The CDR3 sequence is CASSPGTASTGELFF. CDR3 in DNA: TGTGCCAGCTCACCAGGGACAGCATCGACGGGGGAGCTGTTTTTT.

With regard to this clone: In the same sample, other DNA sequences code for this CDR3. This chain connects TRBV7-6 to TRBJ2-5; D is unclear. The ends were cut back, 1 base at V and 0 bases at J, with 0 bases in the middle. From germline, CDR1 is SGHVS and CDR2 FNYEAQ. The CDR3 has 12 amino acids. The CDR3 protein is CASSLDQETQYF. For the CDR3, the DNA is TGTGCCAGCAGCTTAGACCAAGAGACCCAGTACTTC.

As to this clone: The sample carries other DNA sequences with the same CDR3. This sequence joins TRBV10-3 and TRBJ2-1; D remains unclear. Germline lookup yields CDR1 ENHRY and CDR2 SYGVKD. Trimming cost V 0 bases and J 5 bases, with 5 bases left between them. The CDR3 spans 13 residues. The CDR3 DNA reads as TGTGCCATCAGTGAGTCGACCGACAATGAGCAGTTCTTC. The encoded protein is CAISESTDNEQFF.

The chain joins TRBV6-5 to TRBJ2-3, with 10 bases identical to TRBD1. Germline V lookup: CDR1 MNHEY, CDR2 SVGAGI. The CDR3 runs 15 residues. V was clipped by 5 bases and J by 2 bases; unmatched bases: 4. The CDR3 DNA is TGTGCCAGCAGTCCCGGGACAGGGGCCACAGATACGCAGTATTTT. Protein product: CASSPGTGATDTQYF.

The chain employs TRBV19 and TRBJ1-5; maybe TRBD1 (5 bases). This CDR3 is built from 16 residues. V was trimmed by 5 bases and J by 0 bases, leaving 14 bases between them. Germline V gives CDR1 LNHDA, CDR2 SQIVND (reference sequence). The CDR3 reads CASSVLGGFSNQPQHF. The DNA for the CDR3 is TGTGCCAGTAGTGTCCTCGGGGGGTTTAGCAATCAGCCCCAGCATTTT.

This chain uses TRBV11-2 with TRBJ2-5, with unresolved D. The CDR3 runs 13 residues. The germline CDR1 and CDR2 sequences are SGHAT and FQNNGV. The V end lost 5 bases, the J end lost 4 bases, and 11 bases lay between the germline ends. CDR3 in amino acids: CASSELAPETQYF. The DNA for the CDR3 is TGTGCCAGCAGCGAACTGGCGCCAGAGACCCAGTACTTC. Combining the CDR3 with reference TRBV11-2 and TRBJ2-5 gives the whole variable domain EAGVAQSPRYKIIEKRQSVAFWCNPISGHATLYWYQQILGQGPKLLIQFQNNGVVDDSQLPKDRFSAERLKGVDSTLKIQPAKLEDSAVYLCASSELAPETQYFGPGTRLLVL.

The CDR3 here is CASSPGGQFRQPQHF. CDR3 nucleotides: TGTGCCAGCAGTCCAGGCGGACAGTTCCGGCAGCCCCAGCATTTT. This chain joins TRBV27 and TRBJ1-5, with D perhaps TRBD1 (6 bases). The CDR3 loop spans 15 amino acids. Trimming took off 5 bases at V and 7 bases at J, with 18 bases between the two ends. Looked up from germline, CDR1 is MNHEY and CDR2 is SMNVEV (reference sequence).

The chain recombines TRBV7-2 with TRBJ1-2; D is ambiguous. CDR3 length: 13 amino acids. The germline V gene encodes CDR1 SGHTA and CDR2 FQGNSA. The V end was cut by 1 base, the J end by 6 bases, with 9 bases between. The CDR3 DNA sequence: TGTGCCAGCAGCTTAGTGTCTGGGAATGGCTACACCTTC. Protein: CASSLVSGNGYTF. Full variable domain (outside the CDR3, taken from reference TRBV7-2 and TRBJ1-2): GAGVSQSPSNKVTEKGKDVELRCDPISGHTALYWYRQSLGQGLEFLIYFQGNSAPDKSGLPSDRFSAERTGGSVSTLTIQRTQQEDSAVYLCASSLVSGNGYTFGSGTRLTVV.